Each of the 18 T cell receptor beta chains below was sequenced from the same sample in a study of T cell responses to AZD1222 COVID-19 vaccine. Profiled with immunoSEQ multiplex PCR; TCRdb holds only in-frame clones, not every one. This sample has 150,000 or so clones; 90% to 95% occur once, and the top ten carry over 1%. The source was peripheral blood, collected 28 days after the second AZD1222 dose. The receptors shown here come from an adult who received the AZD1222 COVID-19 vaccine.

The rearrangement uses TRBV7-3 and TRBJ2-1, with 7 bases lining up with TRBD2. The germline V gene has CDR1 SGHTA and CDR2 FQGTGA. The CDR3 has 15 amino acids. The V and J ends lost 1 base and 7 bases, in that order; junction bases with no gene match: 7. The CDR3 region has the DNA TGTGCCAGCAGCTTAAGGGGCGGGAGTGGGAATGAGCAGTTCTTC. It encodes CASSLRGGSGNEQFF.

This clone appeared a single time. The chain recombines TRBV7-8 with TRBJ2-7; a weak D match, TRBD1 (5 bases). This CDR3 spans 15 amino acids. V lost 0 bases and J 2 bases, leaving 11 bases between the germline ends. CDR1 is SGHVS, CDR2 FQNEAQ, per germline. Here the CDR3 reads CASSLAQGSTYEQYF. The CDR3 DNA is TGTGCCAGCAGCTTAGCGCAGGGCTCCACCTACGAGCAGTACTTC.

The J gene is TRBJ1-5, the V gene TRBV7-2; D call uncertain. V was clipped by 1 base and J by 2 bases, with 9 bases between them. The CDR3 is 15 amino acids. The germline CDR1 and CDR2 sequences are SGHTA and FQGNSA. In DNA, the CDR3 is TGTGCCAGCAGCTTAGGCAGAGCTGGCAATCAGCCCCAGCATTTT. Its translation: CASSLGRAGNQPQHF.

The chain is built from TRBV5-1 and TRBJ1-6; possible D gene TRBD1, 5 bases. The CDR3 has 15 amino acids. V shed 7 bases and J shed 8 bases, with 19 bases lying between them. Germline V gene lookup returns CDR1 SGHRS and CDR2 YFSETQ. CDR3 bases: TGCGCCAGCCAACCATTGGCAGGGACGGATTCACCCCTCCACTTT. Residues: CASQPLAGTDSPLHF.

This sequence joins TRBV7-3 and TRBJ2-7; TRBD2 matches 11 bases. V shed 5 bases, J shed 2 bases, and the junction held 8 bases outside the gene matches. The germline V gene has CDR1 SGHTA and CDR2 FQGTGA. The CDR3 contains 16 residues. The CDR3, as DNA: TGTGCCAGCAGCCCCAATAGCGGGAGGGCCCCCTACGAGCAGTACTTC. It is translated as CASSPNSGRAPYEQYF.

The gene calls are TRBV6-6 and TRBJ1-3; D might be TRBD1 (5 bases). The CDR3 is 14 residues long. From germline, CDR1 is MNHNY and CDR2 SVGAGI (reference sequence). V was cut by 8 bases and J by 4 bases, with 15 bases left in between. The CDR3 sequence is CASGVGGEGNTIYF. The CDR3 nucleotides read TGTGCCAGCGGGGTTGGGGGGGAAGGAAACACCATATATTTT.

J is TRBJ1-1 and V is TRBV6-5; 8 nucleotides match TRBD1. Germline CDR1 and CDR2: MNHEY and SVGAGI. Losses at the gene ends were 9 bases for V and 1 base for J; bases not matched to a gene: 4. This CDR3 contains 13 residues. The CDR3, as DNA: TGTGCCAGTAACAGGGGGAGGAACACTGAAGCTTTCTTT. Protein sequence: CASNRGRNTEAFF.

This clone appeared once. DNA of the CDR3: TGCGCCAGCAGTGAGTCTGGGAGCCATGGCTACACCTTC. Its protein is CASSESGSHGYTF. The J gene is TRBJ1-2, the V gene TRBV10-1; no clear D. Germline V gene lookup returns CDR1 WNHNN and CDR2 SYGVQD (reference sequence). This CDR3 has 13 residues. Trimming left V 0 bases short and J 6 bases short, with 8 bases between.

V and J are TRBV24-1 and TRBJ1-1; possibly TRBD1 for D (6 bases). Trimming shortened V by 7 bases and J by 4 bases, and 12 bases separated the two germline ends. CDR1 is KGHDR and CDR2 is SFDVKD in the germline V gene. This CDR3 spans 13 amino acids. The CDR3 sequence: CATSWGHGTEAFF. CDR3 DNA: TGTGCCACCAGCTGGGGACATGGCACTGAAGCTTTCTTT.

The V and J genes are TRBV19 and TRBJ2-7; D may be TRBD2 (5 bases). Germline V gene lookup returns CDR1 LNHDA and CDR2 SQIVND (reference sequence). This CDR3 is built from 12 residues. Trimming took off 3 bases at V and 5 bases at J, with 8 bases between the two ends. The CDR3 sequence: CASSIGVNEQYF. The CDR3 DNA reads TGTGCCAGTAGTATCGGGGTAAACGAGCAGTACTTC.

The rearrangement uses TRBV4-1 and TRBJ2-7; 11 bases are shared with TRBD1. This CDR3 contains 18 residues. CDR1 MGHRA and CDR2 YSYEKL come from the germline V gene. After removal of 3 bases from V and 3 bases from J, the junction contained 13 bases not matched to a gene. CDR3: CASSQTTGPGTGGYEQYF. Written as DNA, the CDR3 is TGCGCCAGCAGCCAGACGACCGGTCCCGGGACAGGGGGCTACGAGCAGTACTTC.

This clone was counted between two and nine times. This chain joins TRBV27 and TRBJ1-2, with D maybe TRBD1 (5 bases). The ends were cut back, 5 bases at V and 3 bases at J, with 19 bases in the middle. This CDR3 region has 16 residues. Germline V lookup: CDR1 MNHEY, CDR2 SMNVEV (reference sequence). CDR3 sequence: CASSLATPPGYYGYTF. As DNA, the CDR3 is TGTGCCAGCAGTCTCGCCACGCCTCCAGGGTACTATGGCTACACCTTC.

The J gene is TRBJ2-3, the V gene TRBV14; the match to TRBD2 covers 13 bases. CDR3 length: 18 amino acids. J gave up 2 bases and V 4 bases, and 9 bases lay outside the gene matches. CDR1 is SGHDN and CDR2 is FVKESK in the germline V gene. The CDR3 sequence is CASSRPWGLAGFTDTQYF. The CDR3 coding sequence is TGTGCCAGCAGCCGGCCTTGGGGACTAGCGGGGTTCACAGATACGCAGTATTTT.

This sequence joins TRBV5-5 and TRBJ1-5; D is possibly TRBD1 (6 bases). The V gene lost 2 bases and the J gene lost 3 bases, with 24 bases spanning the gap. CDR1 and CDR2 (germline): SGHKS, YYEKEE (reference sequence). The CDR3 has 19 amino acids. The CDR3 DNA follows: TGTGCCAGCAGCTTAGGGCTCCCCGGACAGATTCGATCCAATCAGCCCCAGCATTTT. This translates into CASSLGLPGQIRSNQPQHF. Based on the CDR3 plus reference TRBV5-5 and TRBJ1-5, the full variable domain is DAGVTQSPTHLIKTRGQQVTLRCSPISGHKSVSWYQQVLGQGPQFIFQYYEKEERGRGNFPDRFSARQFPNYSSELNVNALLLGDSALYLCASSLGLPGQIRSNQPQHFGDGTRLSIL.

In this sample, this clone turned up a few times. The chain uses TRBV13 and TRBJ1-4; D gene ambiguous. V dropped 5 bases and J dropped 2 bases, with 12 bases sitting between them. The CDR3 is 15 amino acids. Germline V gives CDR1 PRHDT, CDR2 FYEKMQ (reference sequence). This CDR3 reads CASSARLGTNEKLFF. The CDR3 nucleotides are TGTGCCAGCAGCGCCCGACTGGGGACTAATGAAAAACTGTTTTTT.

The V call is TRBV5-4, the J call TRBJ2-7; D is unclear. The CDR3 is made up of 12 amino acids. V was pared by 2 bases and J by 9 bases, with 12 bases between. Germline V gene lookup returns CDR1 SGHNT and CDR2 YYREEE (reference sequence). This CDR3 is CASSFYEGGQYF. The CDR3 nucleotides read TGTGCCAGCAGCTTCTATGAAGGTGGGCAGTACTTC.

The V call is TRBV7-9, the J call TRBJ2-7, with 9 nucleotides matching TRBD1. The CDR3 totals 15 residues. The germline gives CDR1 SEHNR, CDR2 FQNEAQ (reference sequence). With 5 bases clipped from V and 0 bases from J, the junction kept 5 bases outside the gene matches. This CDR3 is CASSATGGSSYEQYF. DNA of the CDR3: TGTGCCAGCAGCGCAACAGGGGGCAGCTCCTACGAGCAGTACTTC.

This clone is a singleton in its sample. The chain links TRBV18 to TRBJ2-1; 8 nucleotides agree with TRBD1. Losses at the gene ends were 3 bases for V and 4 bases for J; bases not matched to a gene: 8. The CDR3 is made up of 16 amino acids. Germline CDR1 reads KGHSH; CDR2 reads LQKENI. CDR3 in DNA: TGTGCCAGCTCACCCTTAGGAGGACAGGGATACAATGAGCAGTTCTTC. This encodes CASSPLGGQGYNEQFF.